This T cell receptor beta chain was sequenced in a study of T cells in narcolepsy. Background on the study: Healthy controls were enrolled alongside patients with narcolepsy type 1 or type 2. Whole-study results and caveats: Autoreactive HCRT-specific and TRIB2-specific clonotypes were marked in same-patient CSF-versus-blood CD4+ comparisons. Healthy controls reportedly lacked the autoreactive clonotypes serially found in patients' blood. Some memory CD4+ repertoires had no autoreactive clone sequences.

This table comes from immunoSEQ multiplex PCR, and its TCRdb copy is limited to in-frame clones, with some not included. The sample holds over 30,000 clones, approximately 86% seen once. Worth noting for this clone: Its antigen is unknown.

Germline V lookup: CDR1 SGHTA, CDR2 FQGTGA. This CDR3 has 14 residues. Trimming took off 4 bases at V and 10 bases at J, with 14 bases between the two ends. Specimen: CD45RA- memory CD4+ T cells from PBMCs. The V gene is TRBV7-3, the J gene TRBJ1-6, with D perhaps TRBD1 (5 bases). The receptor's source is a human donor with narcolepsy. CDR3 sequence reads: CASSSGPIGSPLHF. In DNA form, the CDR3 reads TGTGCCAGCAGCTCGGGACCGATTGGATCACCCCTCCACTTT.